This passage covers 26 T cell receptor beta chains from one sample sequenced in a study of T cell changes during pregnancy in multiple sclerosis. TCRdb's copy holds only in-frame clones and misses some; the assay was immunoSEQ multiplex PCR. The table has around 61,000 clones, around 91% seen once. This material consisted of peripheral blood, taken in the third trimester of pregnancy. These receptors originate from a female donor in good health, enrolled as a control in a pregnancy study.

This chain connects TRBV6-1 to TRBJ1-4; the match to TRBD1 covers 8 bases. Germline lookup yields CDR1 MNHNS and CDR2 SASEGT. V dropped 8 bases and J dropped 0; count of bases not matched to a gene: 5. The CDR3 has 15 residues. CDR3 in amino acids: CASLTGGATNEKLFF. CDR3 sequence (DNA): TGTGCCAGCCTCACAGGGGGGGCAACTAATGAAAAACTGTTTTTT.

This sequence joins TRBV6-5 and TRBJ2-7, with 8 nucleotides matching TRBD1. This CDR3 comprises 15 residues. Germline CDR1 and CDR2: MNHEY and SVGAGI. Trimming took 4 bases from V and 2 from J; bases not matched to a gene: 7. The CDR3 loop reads CASSFTPRGPYEQYF. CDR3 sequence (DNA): TGTGCCAGCAGTTTCACCCCCAGGGGGCCCTACGAGCAGTACTTC.

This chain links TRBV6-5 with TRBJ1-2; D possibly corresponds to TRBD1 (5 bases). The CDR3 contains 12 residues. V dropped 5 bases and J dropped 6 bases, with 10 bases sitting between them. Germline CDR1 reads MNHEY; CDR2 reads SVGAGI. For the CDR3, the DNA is TGTGCCAGCAGTGAGCAGGGCGATGGCTACACCTTC. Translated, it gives CASSEQGDGYTF.

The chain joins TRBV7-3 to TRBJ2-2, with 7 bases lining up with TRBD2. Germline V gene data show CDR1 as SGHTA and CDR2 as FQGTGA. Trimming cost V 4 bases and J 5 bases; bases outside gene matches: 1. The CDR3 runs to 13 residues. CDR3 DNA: TGTGCCAGCAGCTCCGGGGGGACCGGGGAGCTGTTTTTT. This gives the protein CASSSGGTGELFF.

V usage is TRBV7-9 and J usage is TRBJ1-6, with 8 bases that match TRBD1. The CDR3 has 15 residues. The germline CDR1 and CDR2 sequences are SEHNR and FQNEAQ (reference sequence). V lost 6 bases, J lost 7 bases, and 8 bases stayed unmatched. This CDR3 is CASRETGAPNSPLHF. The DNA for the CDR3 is TGTGCCAGCAGAGAGACAGGGGCGCCCAATTCACCCCTCCACTTT.

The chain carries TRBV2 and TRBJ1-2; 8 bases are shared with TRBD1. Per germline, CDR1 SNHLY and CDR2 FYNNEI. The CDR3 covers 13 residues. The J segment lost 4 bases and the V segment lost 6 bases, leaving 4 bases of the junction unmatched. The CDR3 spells CASSDGQGYGYTF. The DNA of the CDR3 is TGTGCCAGCAGCGACGGACAGGGCTATGGCTACACCTTC. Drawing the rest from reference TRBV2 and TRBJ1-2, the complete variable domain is EPEVTQTPSHQVTQMGQEVILRCVPISNHLYFYWYRQILGQKVEFLVSFYNNEISEKSEIFDDQFSVERPDGSNFTLKIRSTKLEDSAMYFCASSDGQGYGYTFGSGTRLTVV.

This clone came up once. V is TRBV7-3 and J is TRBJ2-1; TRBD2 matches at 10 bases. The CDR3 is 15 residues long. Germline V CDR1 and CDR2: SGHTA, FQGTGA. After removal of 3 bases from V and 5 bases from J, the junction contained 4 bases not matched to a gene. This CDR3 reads CASSFGAGGHNEQFF. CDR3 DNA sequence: TGTGCCAGCAGCTTTGGAGCGGGGGGGCACAATGAGCAGTTCTTC.

The CDR3 here is CASSLYGTGTGTNTGELFF. CDR3 sequence (DNA): TGTGCCAGCAGCTTGTACGGTACAGGGACAGGGACGAACACCGGGGAGCTGTTTTTT. The V gene is TRBV5-8, the J gene TRBJ2-2, with 9 bases identical to TRBD1. V lost 1 base and J lost 0; bases outside the gene matches: 10. The CDR3 length is 19 residues. CDR1 and CDR2 (germline): SGHTS, YDEGEE.

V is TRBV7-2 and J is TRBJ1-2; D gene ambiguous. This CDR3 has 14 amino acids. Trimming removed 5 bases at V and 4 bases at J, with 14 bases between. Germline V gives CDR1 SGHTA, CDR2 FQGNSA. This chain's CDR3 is CASSPTSQAYGYTF. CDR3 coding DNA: TGTGCCAGCAGCCCAACATCCCAGGCCTATGGCTACACCTTC.

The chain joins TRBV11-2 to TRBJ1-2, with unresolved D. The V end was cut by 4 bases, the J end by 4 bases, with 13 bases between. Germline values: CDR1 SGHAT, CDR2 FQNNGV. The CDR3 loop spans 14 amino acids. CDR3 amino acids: CASSSQVSLYGYTF. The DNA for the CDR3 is TGTGCCAGCAGCTCGCAGGTTTCCCTCTATGGCTACACCTTC.

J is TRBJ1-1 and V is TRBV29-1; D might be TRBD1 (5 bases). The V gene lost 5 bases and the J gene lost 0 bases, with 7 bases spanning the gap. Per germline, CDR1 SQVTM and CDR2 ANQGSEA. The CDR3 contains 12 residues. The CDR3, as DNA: TGCAGCGTTCAGGGAATGAACACTGAAGCTTTCTTT. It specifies CSVQGMNTEAFF.

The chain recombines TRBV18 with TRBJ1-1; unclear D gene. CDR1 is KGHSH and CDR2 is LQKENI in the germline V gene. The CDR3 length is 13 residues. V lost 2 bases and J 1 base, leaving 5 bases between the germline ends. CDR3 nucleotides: TGTGCCAGCTCACCAACTGCGAACACTGAAGCTTTCTTT. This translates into CASSPTANTEAFF.

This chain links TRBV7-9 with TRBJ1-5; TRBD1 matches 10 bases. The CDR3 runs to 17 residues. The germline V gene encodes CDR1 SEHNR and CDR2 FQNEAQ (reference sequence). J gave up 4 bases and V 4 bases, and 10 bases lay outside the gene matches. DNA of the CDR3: TGTGCCAGCAGCTCTTCAGGGACAGGGGAATTAAATCAGCCCCAGCATTTT. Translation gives CASSSSGTGELNQPQHF.

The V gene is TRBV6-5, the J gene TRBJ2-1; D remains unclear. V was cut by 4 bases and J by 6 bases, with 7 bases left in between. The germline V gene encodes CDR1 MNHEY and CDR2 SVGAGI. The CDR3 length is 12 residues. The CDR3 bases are TGTGCCAGCAGTTCCCCTCTCAATGAGCAGTTCTTC. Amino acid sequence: CASSSPLNEQFF.

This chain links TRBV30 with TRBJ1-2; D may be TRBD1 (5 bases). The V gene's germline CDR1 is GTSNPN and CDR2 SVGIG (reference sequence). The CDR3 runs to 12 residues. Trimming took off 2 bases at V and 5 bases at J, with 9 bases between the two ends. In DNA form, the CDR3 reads TGTGCCTGGAGTTCAGGGTTATATGGCTACACCTTC. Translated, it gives CAWSSGLYGYTF.

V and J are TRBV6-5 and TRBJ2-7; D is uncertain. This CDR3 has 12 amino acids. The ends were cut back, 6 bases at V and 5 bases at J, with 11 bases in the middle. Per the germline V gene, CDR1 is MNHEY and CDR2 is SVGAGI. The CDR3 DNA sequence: TGTGCCAGCAGGGAGTCTATGGACGAGCAGTACTTC. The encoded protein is CASRESMDEQYF.

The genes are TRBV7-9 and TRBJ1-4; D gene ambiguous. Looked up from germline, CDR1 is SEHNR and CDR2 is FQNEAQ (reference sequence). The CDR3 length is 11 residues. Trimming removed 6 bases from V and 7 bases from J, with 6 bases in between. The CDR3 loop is CASSSSEKLFF. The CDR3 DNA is TGTGCCAGCAGTTCGAGTGAAAAACTGTTTTTT. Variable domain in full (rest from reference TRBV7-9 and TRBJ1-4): DTGVSQNPRHKITKRGQNVTFRCDPISEHNRLYWYRQTLGQGPEFLTYFQNEAQLEKSRLLSDRFSAERPKGSFSTLEIQRTEQGDSAMYLCASSSSEKLFFGSGTQLSVL.

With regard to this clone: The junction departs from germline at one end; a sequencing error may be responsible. The CDR3 loop is CASSSGTGEIF. The CDR3 DNA reads TGTGCCAGCAGCTCCGGGACAGGGGAGATCTTC. The chain is built from TRBV7-9 and TRBJ2-1; 10 bases map to TRBD1. In germline, CDR1 is SEHNR, CDR2 FQNEAQ (reference sequence). This CDR3 is 11 amino acids long. Variable domain in full (rest from reference TRBV7-9 and TRBJ2-1): DTGVSQNPRHKITKRGQNVTFRCDPISEHNRLYWYRQTLGQGPEFLTYFQNEAQLEKSRLLSDRFSAERPKGSFSTLEIQRTEQGDSAMYLCASSSGTGEIFGPGTRLTVL.

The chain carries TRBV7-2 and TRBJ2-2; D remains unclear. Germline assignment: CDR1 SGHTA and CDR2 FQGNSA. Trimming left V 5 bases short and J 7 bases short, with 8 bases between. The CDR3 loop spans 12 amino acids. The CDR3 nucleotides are TGTGCCAGCAGCCAGAGGTTCGGGGAGCTGTTTTTT. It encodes CASSQRFGELFF.

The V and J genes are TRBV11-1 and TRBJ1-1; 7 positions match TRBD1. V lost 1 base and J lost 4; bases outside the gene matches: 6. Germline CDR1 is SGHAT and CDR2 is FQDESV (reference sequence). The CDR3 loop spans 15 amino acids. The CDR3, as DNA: TGTGCCAGCAGCTTAGAACAGGGGACGGTCACTGAAGCTTTCTTT. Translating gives CASSLEQGTVTEAFF.

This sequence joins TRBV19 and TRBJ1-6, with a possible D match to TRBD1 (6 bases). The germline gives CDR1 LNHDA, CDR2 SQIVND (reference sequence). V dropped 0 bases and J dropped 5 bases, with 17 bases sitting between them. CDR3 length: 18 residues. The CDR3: CASSIDPLRTENNSPLHF. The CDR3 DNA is TGTGCCAGTAGTATAGACCCCCTCCGGACAGAAAATAATTCACCCCTCCACTTT. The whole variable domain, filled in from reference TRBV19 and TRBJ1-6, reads DGGITQSPKYLFRKEGQNVTLSCEQNLNHDAMYWYRQDPGQGLRLIYYSQIVNDFQKGDIAEGYSVSREKKESFPLTVTSAQKNPTAFYLCASSIDPLRTENNSPLHFGNGTRLTVT.

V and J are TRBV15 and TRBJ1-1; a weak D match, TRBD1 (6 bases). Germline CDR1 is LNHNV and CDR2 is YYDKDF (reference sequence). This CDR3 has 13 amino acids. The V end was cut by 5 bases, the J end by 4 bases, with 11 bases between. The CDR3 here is CATSGTGTTEAFF. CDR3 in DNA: TGTGCCACCAGCGGTACAGGGACCACTGAAGCTTTCTTT.

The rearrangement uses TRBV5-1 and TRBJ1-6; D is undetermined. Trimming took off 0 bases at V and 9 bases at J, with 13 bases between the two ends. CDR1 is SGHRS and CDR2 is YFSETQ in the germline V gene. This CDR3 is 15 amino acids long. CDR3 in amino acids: CASSLDRGFGSPLHF. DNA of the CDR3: TGCGCCAGCAGCTTGGATCGGGGTTTTGGTTCACCCCTCCACTTT. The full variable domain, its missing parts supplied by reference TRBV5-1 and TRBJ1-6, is KAGVTQTPRYLIKTRGQQVTLSCSPISGHRSVSWYQQTPGQGLQFLFEYFSETQRNKGNFPGRFSGRQFSNSRSEMNVSTLELGDSALYLCASSLDRGFGSPLHFGNGTRLTVT.

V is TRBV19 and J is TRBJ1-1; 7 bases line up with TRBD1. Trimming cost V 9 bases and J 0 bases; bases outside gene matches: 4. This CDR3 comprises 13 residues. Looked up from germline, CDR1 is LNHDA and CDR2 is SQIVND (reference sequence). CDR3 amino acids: CASGGQMNTEAFF. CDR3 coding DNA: TGTGCCAGCGGGGGACAGATGAACACTGAAGCTTTCTTT.

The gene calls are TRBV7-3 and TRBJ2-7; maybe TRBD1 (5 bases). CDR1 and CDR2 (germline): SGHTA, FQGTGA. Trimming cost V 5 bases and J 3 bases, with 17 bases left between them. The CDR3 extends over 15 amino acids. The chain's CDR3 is CASSLLGPADYEQYF. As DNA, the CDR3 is TGTGCCAGCAGCCTCCTGGGGCCCGCCGACTACGAGCAGTACTTC. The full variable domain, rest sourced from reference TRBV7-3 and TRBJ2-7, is GAGVSQTPSNKVTEKGKYVELRCDPISGHTALYWYRQSLGQGPEFLIYFQGTGAADDSGLPNDRFFAVRPEGSVSTLKIQRTERGDSAVYLCASSLLGPADYEQYFGPGTRLTVT.

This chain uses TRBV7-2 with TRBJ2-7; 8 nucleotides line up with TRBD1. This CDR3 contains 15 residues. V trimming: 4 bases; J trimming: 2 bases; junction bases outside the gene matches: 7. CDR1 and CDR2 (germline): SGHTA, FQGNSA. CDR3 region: CASSSYGTGAYEQYF. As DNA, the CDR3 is TGTGCCAGCAGCTCCTACGGGACAGGCGCCTACGAGCAGTACTTC.